The source of this TCR beta chain is a study of blood T cell repertoires in COVID-19. The V end lost 6 bases, the J end lost 1 base, and 10 bases lay between the germline ends. The CDR3 runs to 13 residues. The germline V gene encodes CDR1 SGHNT and CDR2 YENEEA. The protocol was immunoSEQ multiplex PCR, while the TCRdb copy is restricted to in-frame clones and leaves out a portion. Seen here are about 300,000 clones, around 92% observed once, and the top ten hold less than 3.5%. This clone has only one observation. A single base separates this from a much larger clone, so it may be a read error. Material: PBMCs or T cells enriched from blood (not recorded which). This TCR was sampled from a woman aged 50 to 60 who had been exposed to COVID-19. This chain links TRBV11-3 with TRBJ2-7; D is perhaps TRBD1 (6 bases). DNA of the CDR3: TGTGCCAGCAGGGAACAGGGTTCCTACGAGCAGTACTTC. The encoded protein is CASREQGSYEQYF.